Many counts were recorded for the clone carrying this TCR beta chain. From RNA transcripts, TCR beta CDR3 regions were amplified. The TCR CDR3 was amplified in a first-round RT-PCR using the HTBI primer set. TCRdb re-derived calls from the multiplex PCR reads in MiXCR, one entry per CDR3 protein. The sample includes about 700,000 distinct CDR3 sequences, approximately 15% of them seen just once. This CDR3 has 16 residues. Germline V gives CDR1 LGHDT, CDR2 YNNKEL (reference sequence). V lost 0 bases to trimming and J lost 3 bases, with 13 bases between them. The sample originates from a study of T cells in Graves' hyperthyroidism and ophthalmopathy. An absence of ophthalmopathy progression within 18 months meant stable Graves' hyperthyroidism. Exclusion of a patient resulted from uncontrolled infection, other autoimmune disease, pregnancy or lactation.

This chain uses TRBV3-1 with TRBJ2-3; no clear D. Sample: blood. The TCR was taken from a woman between 18 and 29 years old with Graves' hyperthyroidism. In DNA form, the CDR3 reads TGTGCCAGCAGCCAAGACCAATCAGCTCGGACAGATACGCAGTATTTT. Residues: CASSQDQSARTDTQYF.